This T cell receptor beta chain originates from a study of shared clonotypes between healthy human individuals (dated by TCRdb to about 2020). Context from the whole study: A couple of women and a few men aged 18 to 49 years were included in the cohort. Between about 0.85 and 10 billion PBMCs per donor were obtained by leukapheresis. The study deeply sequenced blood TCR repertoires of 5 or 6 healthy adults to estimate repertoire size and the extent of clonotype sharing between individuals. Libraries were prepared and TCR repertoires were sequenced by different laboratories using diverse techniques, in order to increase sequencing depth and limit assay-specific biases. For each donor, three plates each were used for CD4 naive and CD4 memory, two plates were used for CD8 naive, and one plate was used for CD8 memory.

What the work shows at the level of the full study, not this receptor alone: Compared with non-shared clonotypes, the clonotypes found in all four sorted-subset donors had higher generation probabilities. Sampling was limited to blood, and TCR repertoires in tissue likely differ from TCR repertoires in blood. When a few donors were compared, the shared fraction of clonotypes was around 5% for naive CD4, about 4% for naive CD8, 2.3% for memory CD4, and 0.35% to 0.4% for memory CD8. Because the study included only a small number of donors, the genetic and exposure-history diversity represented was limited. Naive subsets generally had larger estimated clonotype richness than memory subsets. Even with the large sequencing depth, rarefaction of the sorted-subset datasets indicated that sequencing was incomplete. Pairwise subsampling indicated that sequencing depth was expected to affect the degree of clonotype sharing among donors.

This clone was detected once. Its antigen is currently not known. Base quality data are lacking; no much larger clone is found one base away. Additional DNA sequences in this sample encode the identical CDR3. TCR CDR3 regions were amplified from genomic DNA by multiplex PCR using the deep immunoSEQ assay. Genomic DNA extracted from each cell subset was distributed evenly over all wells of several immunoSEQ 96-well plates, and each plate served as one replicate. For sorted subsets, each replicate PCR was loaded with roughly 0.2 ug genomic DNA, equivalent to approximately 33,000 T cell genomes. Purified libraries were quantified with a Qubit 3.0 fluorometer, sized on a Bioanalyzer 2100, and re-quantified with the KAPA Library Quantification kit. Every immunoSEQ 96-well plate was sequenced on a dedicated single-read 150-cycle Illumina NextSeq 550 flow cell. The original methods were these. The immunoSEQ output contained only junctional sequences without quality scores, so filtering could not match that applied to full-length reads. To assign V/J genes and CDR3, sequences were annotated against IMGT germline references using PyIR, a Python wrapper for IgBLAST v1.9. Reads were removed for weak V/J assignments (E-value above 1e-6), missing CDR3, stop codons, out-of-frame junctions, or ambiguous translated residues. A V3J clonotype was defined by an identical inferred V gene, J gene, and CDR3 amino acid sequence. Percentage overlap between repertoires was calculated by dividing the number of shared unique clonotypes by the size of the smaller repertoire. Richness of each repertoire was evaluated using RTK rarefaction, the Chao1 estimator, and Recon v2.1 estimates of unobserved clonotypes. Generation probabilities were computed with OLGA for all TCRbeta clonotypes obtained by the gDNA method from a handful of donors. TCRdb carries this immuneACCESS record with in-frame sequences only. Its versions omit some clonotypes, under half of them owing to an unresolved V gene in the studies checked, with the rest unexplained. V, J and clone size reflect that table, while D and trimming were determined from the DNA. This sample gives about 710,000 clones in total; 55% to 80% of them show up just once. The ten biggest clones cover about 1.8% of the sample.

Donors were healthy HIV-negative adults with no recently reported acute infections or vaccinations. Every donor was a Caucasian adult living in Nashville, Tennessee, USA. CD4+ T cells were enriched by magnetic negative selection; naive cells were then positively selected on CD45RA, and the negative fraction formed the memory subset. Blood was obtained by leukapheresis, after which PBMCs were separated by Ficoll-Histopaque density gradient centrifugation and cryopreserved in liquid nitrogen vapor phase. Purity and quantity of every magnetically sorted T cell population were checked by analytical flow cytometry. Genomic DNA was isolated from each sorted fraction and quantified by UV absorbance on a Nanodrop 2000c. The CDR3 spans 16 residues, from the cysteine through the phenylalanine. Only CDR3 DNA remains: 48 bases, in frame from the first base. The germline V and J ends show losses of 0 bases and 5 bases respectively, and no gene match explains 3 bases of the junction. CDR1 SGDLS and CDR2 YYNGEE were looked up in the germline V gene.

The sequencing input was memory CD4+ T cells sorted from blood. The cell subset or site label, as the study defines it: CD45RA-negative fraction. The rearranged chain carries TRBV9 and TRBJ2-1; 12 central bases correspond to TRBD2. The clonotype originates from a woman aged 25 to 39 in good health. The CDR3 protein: CASSVGLAGGDNEQFF. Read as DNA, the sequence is TGTGCCAGCAGCGTAGGGCTAGCGGGAGGGGACAATGAGCAGTTCTTC.